This T cell receptor beta chain derives from a study of T cell responses to AZD1222 COVID-19 vaccine. Germline V gene sequence: CDR1 MDHEN, CDR2 SYDVKM. The CDR3 totals 16 residues. Trimming removed 5 bases at V and 0 bases at J, with 11 bases between. Libraries were prepared by immunoSEQ multiplex PCR; TCRdb keeps only in-frame clonotypes and omits some of them. Here the sample spans about 150,000 clones, about 94% being singletons. The specimen was peripheral blood, collected 28 days after the second AZD1222 dose. This chain links TRBV28 with TRBJ1-6, with a tentative D call TRBD1 (5 bases). This receptor was obtained from an adult who received the AZD1222 COVID-19 vaccine. In DNA, the CDR3 is TGTGCCAGCAGTGAAACCGGGGGCTCCTATAATTCACCCCTCCACTTT. It is translated as CASSETGGSYNSPLHF.